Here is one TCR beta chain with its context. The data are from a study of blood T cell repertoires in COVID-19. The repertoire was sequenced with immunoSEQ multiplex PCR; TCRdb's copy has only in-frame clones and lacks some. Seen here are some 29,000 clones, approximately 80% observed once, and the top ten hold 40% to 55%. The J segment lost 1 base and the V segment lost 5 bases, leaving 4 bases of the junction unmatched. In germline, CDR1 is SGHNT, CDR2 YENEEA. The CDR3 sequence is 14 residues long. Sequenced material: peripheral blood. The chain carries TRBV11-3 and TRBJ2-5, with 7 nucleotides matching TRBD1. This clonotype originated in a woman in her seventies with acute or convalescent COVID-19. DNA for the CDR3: TGTGCCAGCAGCAAACAGGGGACCCAAGAGACCCAGTACTTC. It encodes CASSKQGTQETQYF.